This T cell receptor (beta chain) is drawn from a study of beta chain features in type 1 diabetes. Study conclusions and caveats: These data did not resolve whether HLA type affects TCRB rearrangement. Shortening of TCRB CDR3s, moderate but significant, appeared in all four CD4+ subsets of Type 1 diabetes patients. There were fewer insertions and more deletions at the VDJ junctions of type 1 diabetes patients.

Since all of the isolated RNA was reverse transcribed, expressed TCRB transcripts were what got sequenced. Mean read depth for naive, central memory and regulatory T cell samples was several million reads. Produced via immunoSEQ multiplex PCR; TCRdb's table is partial and in-frame only. The sample lists some 640,000 clones, over 13% occurring once. With regard to this clone: Its antigen remains unknown.

The length of the CDR3 is 15 residues. The germline gives CDR1 SNHLY, CDR2 FYNNEI. V lost 1 base and J lost 10; bases outside the gene matches: 7. Source material: naive CD4+ T cells from blood. This sequence was found in a young man with type 1 diabetes. The rearrangement joins TRBV2 to TRBJ1-4; TRBD1 aligns across 9 bases. The CDR3 bases are TGTGCCAGCAGTGAAGTACCGGGACAGGGTGGAAAACTGTTTTTT. It is translated as CASSEVPGQGGKLFF.